Listed below are T cell receptor beta chains from one sample, sequenced in a study of CD8+ T cells in alopecia areata. TCRdb's table, derived via immunoSEQ multiplex PCR, lists solely in-frame clones and lacks some. The table shows fewer than 150,000 clones, with less than 70% occurring only once. Source: CD4+ T cells sorted from blood, taken at week 24, from a patient treated with tofacitinib. The receptors were sampled from a human donor with alopecia areata. The CDR3 runs from the conserved cysteine through the conserved F or W. D genes are given only for firm matches. Clone size, where shown, is once, few, many, or a class for clones that have expanded.

v_call: TRBV5-4; j_call: TRBJ1-2; d_call: -; clone_size: -; cdr3_nt: TGTGCCAGCAGCTTGGAGCAGGGTTTCTATGGCTACACCTTC; cdr3_aa: CASSLEQGFYGYTF
v_call: TRBV15; j_call: TRBJ2-2; d_call: -; clone_size: -; cdr3_nt: TGTGCCACCAGCAGAGATCGGGTGGGGCAGGACGGGGAGCTGTTTTTT; cdr3_aa: CATSRDRVGQDGELFF
v_call: TRBV28; j_call: TRBJ1-2; d_call: -; clone_size: -; cdr3_nt: TGTGCCAGCAGTTCCCTGGACGGCTACTATGGCTACACCTTC; cdr3_aa: CASSSLDGYYGYTF
v_call: TRBV7-2; j_call: TRBJ2-1; d_call: -; clone_size: -; cdr3_nt: TGTGCCAGCAGCCCCGGATATGGTGAGCAGTTCTTC; cdr3_aa: CASSPGYGEQFF
v_call: TRBV30; j_call: TRBJ1-1; d_call: -; clone_size: -; cdr3_nt: TGTGCCTGGAGTGCGGACTCAAGACCCACTGAAGCTTTCTTT; cdr3_aa: CAWSADSRPTEAFF
v_call: TRBV27; j_call: TRBJ1-4; d_call: TRBD1; clone_size: -; cdr3_nt: TGTGCCAGCAGCTTAACAGGGGGTTTGGAAAAACTGTTTTTT; cdr3_aa: CASSLTGGLEKLFF
v_call: TRBV9; j_call: TRBJ2-7; d_call: -; clone_size: -; cdr3_nt: TGTGCCAGCAGCGTAGGACCCCAAGTCTACGAGCAGTACTTC; cdr3_aa: CASSVGPQVYEQYF
v_call: TRBV29-1; j_call: TRBJ2-7; d_call: -; clone_size: -; cdr3_nt: TGCAGCGTTGGTAGGGGCGGCTACGAGCAGTACTTC; cdr3_aa: CSVGRGGYEQYF
v_call: TRBV5-1; j_call: TRBJ2-5; d_call: -; clone_size: once; cdr3_nt: TGCGCCAGCAGCTCCGGGACCTCCGGGGAGACCCAGTACTTC; cdr3_aa: CASSSGTSGETQYF
v_call: TRBV29-1; j_call: TRBJ1-1; d_call: TRBD1; clone_size: -; cdr3_nt: TGCAGCGTCAATGCATACGGGACAGTGAACACTGAAGCTTTCTTT; cdr3_aa: CSVNAYGTVNTEAFF
v_call: TRBV25-1; j_call: TRBJ2-7; d_call: TRBD1; clone_size: once; cdr3_nt: TGTGCCAGCAGCGGGACAGGGGGCGCGGAGCAGTACTTC; cdr3_aa: CASSGTGGAEQYF
v_call: TRBV2; j_call: TRBJ1-6; d_call: TRBD1; clone_size: -; cdr3_nt: TGTGCCAGCAGTGGACAGGGGGATTCACCCCTCCACTTT; cdr3_aa: CASSGQGDSPLHF
v_call: TRBV15; j_call: TRBJ1-1; d_call: -; clone_size: -; cdr3_nt: TGTGCCACCAGCAGAGAAGGATATAGGGGCACTGAAGCTTTCTTT; cdr3_aa: CATSREGYRGTEAFF
v_call: TRBV9; j_call: TRBJ2-7; d_call: TRBD1; clone_size: once; cdr3_nt: TGTGCCAGCAGCGTAGGGACAGGGAATTACTACGAGCAGTACTTC; cdr3_aa: CASSVGTGNYYEQYF
v_call: TRBV10-3; j_call: TRBJ1-5; d_call: TRBD1; clone_size: -; cdr3_nt: TGTGCCATCAGTGAGTCGTGGGGAAGGACAGGGGGCAATCAGCCCCAGCATTTT; cdr3_aa: CAISESWGRTGGNQPQHF
v_call: TRBV2; j_call: TRBJ1-5; d_call: TRBD1; clone_size: few; cdr3_nt: TGTGCCAGCAGTGGGACAGGGGGCAGTCAGCCCCAGCATTTT; cdr3_aa: CASSGTGGSQPQHF
v_call: TRBV10-3; j_call: TRBJ1-1; d_call: -; clone_size: -; cdr3_nt: TGTGCCATCACCACGGGCATGAACACTGAAGCTTTCTTT; cdr3_aa: CAITTGMNTEAFF
v_call: TRBV4-2; j_call: TRBJ1-1; d_call: TRBD1; clone_size: few; cdr3_nt: TGTGCCAGCAGCCAAGACAGGGGGGACAGTATACCGAACACTGAAGCTTTCTTT; cdr3_aa: CASSQDRGDSIPNTEAFF
v_call: TRBV10-3; j_call: TRBJ2-3; d_call: TRBD2; clone_size: few; cdr3_nt: TGTGCCACGGGAGCGGGAGGCACAGATACGCAGTATTTT; cdr3_aa: CATGAGGTDTQYF
v_call: TRBV7-2; j_call: TRBJ2-3; d_call: TRBD2; clone_size: -; cdr3_nt: TGTGCCAGCAGCTTAGTGGGACTAGCGGGGGGGATTAGCACAGATACGCAGTATTTT; cdr3_aa: CASSLVGLAGGISTDTQYF
v_call: TRBV9; j_call: TRBJ1-6; d_call: -; clone_size: -; cdr3_nt: TGTGCCAGCAGCGTAGTGGGCGGCTCCCTCCACTTT; cdr3_aa: CASSVVGGSLHF
v_call: TRBV7-2; j_call: TRBJ1-1; d_call: -; clone_size: -; cdr3_nt: TGTGCCAGCAGCTTTGTGGAGAACACTGAAGCTTTCTTT; cdr3_aa: CASSFVENTEAFF